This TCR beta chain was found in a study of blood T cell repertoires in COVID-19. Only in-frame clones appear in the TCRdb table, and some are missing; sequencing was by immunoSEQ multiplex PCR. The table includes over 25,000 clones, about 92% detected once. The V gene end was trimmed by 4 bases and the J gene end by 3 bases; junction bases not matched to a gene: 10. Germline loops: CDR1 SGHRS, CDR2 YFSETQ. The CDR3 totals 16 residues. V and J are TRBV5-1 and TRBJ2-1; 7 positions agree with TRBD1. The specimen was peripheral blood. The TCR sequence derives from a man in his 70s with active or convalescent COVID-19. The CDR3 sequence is CASSPPRGQFYNEQFF. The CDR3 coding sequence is TGCGCCAGCAGCCCTCCTAGGGGGCAGTTCTACAATGAGCAGTTCTTC.